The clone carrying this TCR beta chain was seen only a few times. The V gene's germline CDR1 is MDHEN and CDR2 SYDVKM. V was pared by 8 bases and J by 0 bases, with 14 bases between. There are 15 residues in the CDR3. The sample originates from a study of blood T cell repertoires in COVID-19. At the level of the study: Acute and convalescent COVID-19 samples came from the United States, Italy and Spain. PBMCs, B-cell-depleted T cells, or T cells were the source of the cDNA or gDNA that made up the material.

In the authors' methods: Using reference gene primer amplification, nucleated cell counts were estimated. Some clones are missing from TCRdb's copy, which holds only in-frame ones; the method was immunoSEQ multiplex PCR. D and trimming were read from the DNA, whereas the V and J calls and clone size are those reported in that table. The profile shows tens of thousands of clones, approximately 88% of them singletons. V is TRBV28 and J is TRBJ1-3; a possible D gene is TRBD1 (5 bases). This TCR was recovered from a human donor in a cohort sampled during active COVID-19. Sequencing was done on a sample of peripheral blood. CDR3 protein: CASYKTRVSGNTIYF. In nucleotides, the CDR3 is TGTGCCAGCTACAAAACCAGGGTCTCTGGAAACACCATATATTTT.